The T cell receptor (beta chain) described here comes from a study of early T cells in non-severe SARS-CoV-2 infection. Turning to the study itself: RNA in bulk from unsorted whole blood was sequenced, and chains were unpaired.

Study findings and constraints: There was a bias toward anti-spike CD8 responses in VDJdb matching, which missed private and CD4 specificities.

This clonotype was seen ten or more times. Its target is not known. CDR3 length: 14 amino acids. The J segment lost 0 bases and the V segment lost 7 bases, leaving 3 bases of the junction unmatched. The V gene's germline CDR1 is SGHRS and CDR2 YFSETQ. Via MiXCR, TCRdb re-called the 5' RACE reads, giving one row per CDR3 protein. Of 50,000 to 85,000 distinct CDR3 sequences detected, approximately 9.1% appear once; the ten largest clones hold roughly 3.2%. This TCR came from an adult who was a healthcare worker with PCR-confirmed SARS-CoV-2 infection or an uninfected control (not recorded which). J is TRBJ1-4 and V is TRBV5-1; the match to TRBD1 covers 7 bases. The material sequenced was whole blood. In DNA, the CDR3 is TGCGCCAGCGGACAGGACGCAACTAATGAAAAACTGTTTTTT. Translation: CASGQDATNEKLFF.